The subject of this entry is one T cell receptor (beta chain). Its specificity is not known. The data originate from a study of monozygotic twins with cystic fibrosis. Study-wide findings and caveats: J usage was most co-twin-similar in 8 of 16 pairs, V in 13. Age, concordance and disease severity did not associate with shared CDR3 numbers. Median Simpson clonality of 0.0095 suggested naive T cells predominated.

The ends lost 6 bases at V and 11 bases at J; junction bases unmatched: 11. The germline CDR1 and CDR2 sequences are MNHNS and SASEGT. CDR3 length: 15 residues. The table came from immunoSEQ multiplex PCR; TCRdb's copy has only in-frame clones and leaves some out. Of fewer than 15,000 clones listed, nearly 99% were seen once; the top ten hold around 0.41%. Sequenced input: blood. This TCR came from a girl aged 2 to 10 with cystic fibrosis. The chain combines TRBV6-1 with TRBJ2-2, with 11 bases lining up with TRBD2. The CDR3 coding sequence is TGTGCCAGCAGCGCCGTAGCGGGAGGGCCCGAAGAGCTGTTTTTT. It yields the protein CASSAVAGGPEELFF.